This T cell receptor beta chain was sequenced for a study of patients and donors after allogeneic stem cell transplantation. Germline-derived CDR1 and CDR2 are SGHTA and FQGTGA. CDR3 length: 15 residues. Trimming removed 7 bases at V and 7 bases at J, with 21 bases between. TCRdb processed the RT-PCR reads anew with MiXCR; each CDR3 protein has one entry. The repertoire holds some 880,000 distinct CDR3 sequences, with under 20% as singletons. The receptor was isolated from a human donor who was either an allogeneic HSCT recipient or a stem cell or donor lymphocyte infusion donor (not recorded which). It is not recorded whose cells these are; they may come from a transplant donor. V is TRBV7-3 and J is TRBJ2-3, with D perhaps assigned TRBD1 or TRBD2 (8 bases each). Sequenced sample: blood, either unsorted or a sorted T cell fraction (not recorded which). CDR3 DNA: TGTGCCAGCACCCCAGGGGGCCGGGAGGGACATACGCAGTATTTT. It translates to CASTPGGREGHTQYF.